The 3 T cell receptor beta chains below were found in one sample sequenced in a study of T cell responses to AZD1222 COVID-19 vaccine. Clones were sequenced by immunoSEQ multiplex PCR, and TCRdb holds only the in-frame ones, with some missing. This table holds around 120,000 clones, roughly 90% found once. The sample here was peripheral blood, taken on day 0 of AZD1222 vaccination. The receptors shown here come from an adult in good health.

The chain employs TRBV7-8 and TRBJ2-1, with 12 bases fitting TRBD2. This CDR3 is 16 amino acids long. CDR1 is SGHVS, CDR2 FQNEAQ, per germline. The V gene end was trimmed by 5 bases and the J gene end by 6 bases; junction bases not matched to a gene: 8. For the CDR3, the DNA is TGTGCCAGCAGCCAAGGACTAGCGGGGACGGGCAATGAGCAGTTCTTC. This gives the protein CASSQGLAGTGNEQFF.

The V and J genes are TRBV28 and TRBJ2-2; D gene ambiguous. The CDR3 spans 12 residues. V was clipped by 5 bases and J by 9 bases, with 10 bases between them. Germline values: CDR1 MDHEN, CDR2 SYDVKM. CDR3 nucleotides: TGTGCCAGCAGTGGGGTTGTCCGGGAGCTGTTTTTT. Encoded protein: CASSGVVRELFF.

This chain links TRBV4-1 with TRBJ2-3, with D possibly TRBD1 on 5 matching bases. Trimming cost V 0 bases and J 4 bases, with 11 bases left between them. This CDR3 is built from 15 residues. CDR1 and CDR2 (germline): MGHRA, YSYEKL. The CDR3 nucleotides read TGCGCCAGCAGCCAAGACCAGGGTCTATCAGATACGCAGTATTTT. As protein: CASSQDQGLSDTQYF.